The clone carrying this T cell receptor (beta chain) was counted a few times. Its target is unknown. This entry comes from a study of STAT3 mutations in large granular lymphocyte leukemia. Whole-study findings and limits: Every T-cell large granular lymphocyte leukemia patient had at least one immunodominant TCR beta clonotype. No sample exists from the first appearance of each clone.

In germline, CDR1 is GTSNPN, CDR2 SVGIG (reference sequence). V was clipped by 2 bases and J by 4 bases, with 6 bases between them. The CDR3 length is 11 residues. Profiled with immunoSEQ multiplex PCR; TCRdb holds only in-frame clones, not every one. Found here are about 1,500 clones, approximately 68% of them singletons; the top ten hold more than 30%. Sequenced material: peripheral blood mononuclear cells. The chain couples TRBV30 to TRBJ2-7; D is ambiguous. This sequence was found in a woman aged 70-85 years with T-cell large granular lymphocyte leukemia. Some clones in this sample may be carry-over from other donors' samples. CDR3 loop: CAWSRTYEQYF. For the CDR3, the DNA is TGTGCCTGGAGTCGGACGTACGAGCAGTACTTC.